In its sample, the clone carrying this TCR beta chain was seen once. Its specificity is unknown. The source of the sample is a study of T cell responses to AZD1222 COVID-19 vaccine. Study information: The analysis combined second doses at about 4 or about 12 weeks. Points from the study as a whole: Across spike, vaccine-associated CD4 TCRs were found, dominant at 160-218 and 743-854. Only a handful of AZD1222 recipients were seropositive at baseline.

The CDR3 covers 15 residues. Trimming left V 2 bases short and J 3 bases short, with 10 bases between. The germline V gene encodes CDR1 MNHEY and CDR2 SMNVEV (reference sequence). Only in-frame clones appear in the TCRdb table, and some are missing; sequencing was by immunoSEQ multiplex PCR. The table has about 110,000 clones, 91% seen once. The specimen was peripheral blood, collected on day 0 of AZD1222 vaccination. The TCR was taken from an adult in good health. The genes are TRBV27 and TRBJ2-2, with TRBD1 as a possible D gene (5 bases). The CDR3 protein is CASSLGRGYTGELFF. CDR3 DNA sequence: TGTGCCAGCAGTTTAGGAAGGGGTTACACCGGGGAGCTGTTTTTT.